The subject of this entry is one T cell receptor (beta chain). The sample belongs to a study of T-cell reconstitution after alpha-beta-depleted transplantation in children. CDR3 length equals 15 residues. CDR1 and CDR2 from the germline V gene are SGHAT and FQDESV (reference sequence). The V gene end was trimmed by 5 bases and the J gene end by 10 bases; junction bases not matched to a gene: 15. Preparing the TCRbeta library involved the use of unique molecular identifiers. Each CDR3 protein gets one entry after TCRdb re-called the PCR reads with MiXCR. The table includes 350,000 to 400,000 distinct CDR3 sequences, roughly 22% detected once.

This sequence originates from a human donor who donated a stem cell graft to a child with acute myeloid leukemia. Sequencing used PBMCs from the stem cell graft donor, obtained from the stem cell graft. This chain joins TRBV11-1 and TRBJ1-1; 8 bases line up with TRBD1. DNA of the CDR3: TGTGCCAGCAGCCAGAACGAAAAGGACAGGGAAGGAGCTTTCTTT. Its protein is CASSQNEKDREGAFF.